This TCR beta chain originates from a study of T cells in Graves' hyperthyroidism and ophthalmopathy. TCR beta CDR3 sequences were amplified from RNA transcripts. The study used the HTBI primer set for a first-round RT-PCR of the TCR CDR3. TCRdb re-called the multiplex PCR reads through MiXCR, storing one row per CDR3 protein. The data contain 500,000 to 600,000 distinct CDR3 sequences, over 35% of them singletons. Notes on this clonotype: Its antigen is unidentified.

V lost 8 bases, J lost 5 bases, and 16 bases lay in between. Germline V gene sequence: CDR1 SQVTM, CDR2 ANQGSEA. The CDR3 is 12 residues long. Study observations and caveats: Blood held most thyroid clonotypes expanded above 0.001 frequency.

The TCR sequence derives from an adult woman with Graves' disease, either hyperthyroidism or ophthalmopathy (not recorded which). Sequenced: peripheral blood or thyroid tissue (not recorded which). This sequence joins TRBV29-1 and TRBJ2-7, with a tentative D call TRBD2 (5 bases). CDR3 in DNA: TGCAGCTTGGCGGGTTCCTTGGACGAGCAGTACTTC. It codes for CSLAGSLDEQYF.